This TCR beta chain emerged from a study of blood T cell repertoires in COVID-19. The assay was immunoSEQ multiplex PCR, and TCRdb's table has in-frame clones only and misses some. The table lists about 160,000 clones, approximately 90% of them singletons. This clone occurred a few times. Other DNA sequences in this sample translate to the same CDR3. The ends were cut back, 2 bases at V and 2 bases at J, with 7 bases in the middle. There are 14 residues in the CDR3. Germline CDR1 LNHNV, CDR2 YYDKDF (reference sequence). Sequenced sample: peripheral blood. This sequence joins TRBV15 and TRBJ1-5; D unresolved. This receptor was taken from an older woman with COVID-19, enrolled during active disease. The CDR3 region has the DNA TGTGCCACCAGCAGACCCGGAGGCAATCAGCCCCAGCATTTT. This codes for CATSRPGGNQPQHF.